The 22 T cell receptor beta chains presented below share a single source sample, sequenced in a study of blood T cell repertoires in COVID-19. The repertoire was sequenced with immunoSEQ multiplex PCR; TCRdb's copy has only in-frame clones and lacks some. The sample holds 100,000 to 150,000 clones, about 70% seen once. The sample taken for sequencing was peripheral blood. Every receptor here comes from a woman between 70 and 85 years old with acute or convalescent COVID-19.

The chain joins TRBV11-2 to TRBJ2-5; D is ambiguous. This CDR3 contains 15 residues. Germline CDR1 and CDR2: SGHAT and FQNNGV. V lost 7 bases to trimming and J lost 5 bases, with 20 bases between them. The CDR3 sequence: CASKLSPVRHETQYF. The CDR3 region has the DNA TGTGCCAGCAAACTTAGCCCTGTCCGGCACGAGACCCAGTACTTC.

The gene calls are TRBV4-3 and TRBJ1-3; 8 bases map to TRBD1. The CDR3 totals 16 residues. J gave up 3 bases and V 2 bases, and 6 bases lay outside the gene matches. CDR1 is LGHNA, CDR2 YSLEER, per germline. CDR3 nucleotide sequence: TGCGCCAGCAGCCAAACCCAGGGGGCAGGTGGAAACACCATATATTTT. Translation gives CASSQTQGAGGNTIYF.

The V and J genes are TRBV5-1 and TRBJ2-1, with TRBD2 identical over 7 bases. V lost 3 bases to trimming and J lost 2 bases; unmatched junction nucleotides: 14. The CDR3 has 18 residues. Germline V lookup: CDR1 SGHRS, CDR2 YFSETQ. CDR3 sequence: CASSSSPTSAFTYNEQFF. For the CDR3, the DNA is TGCGCCAGCAGCTCGTCACCCACTAGCGCCTTTACCTACAATGAGCAGTTCTTC.

V and J are TRBV5-4 and TRBJ2-3; D ambiguous. There are 14 residues in the CDR3. Germline V gene sequence: CDR1 SGHNT, CDR2 YYREEE (reference sequence). The ends were cut back, 6 bases at V and 0 bases at J, with 11 bases in the middle. CDR3 nucleotide sequence: TGTGCCAGCATCCCAAGAGGTAGCACAGATACGCAGTATTTT. Its translation: CASIPRGSTDTQYF.

Points on this clone: The junction shows a germline mismatch at one end, possibly a read error. The chain employs TRBV7-6 and TRBJ1-1; TRBD1 is a possible D gene (5 bases). The germline V gene has CDR1 SGHVS and CDR2 FNYEAQ. This CDR3 is built from 15 residues. This CDR3 reads CASSLAGGSNTEAFF. The CDR3 bases are TGTGCCAGCAGCCTAGCGGGGGGGTCGAACACTGAAGCTTTCTTT. Based on the CDR3 plus reference TRBV7-6 and TRBJ1-1, the full variable domain is GAGVSQSPRYKVTKRGQDVALRCDPISGHVSLYWYRQALGQGPEFLTYFNYEAQQDKSGLPNDRFSAERPEGSISTLTIQRTEQRDSAMYRCASSLAGGSNTEAFFGQGTRLTVV.

The chain carries TRBV6-5 and TRBJ1-5, with D maybe TRBD1 (5 bases). Germline V CDR1 and CDR2: MNHEY, SVGAGI. The CDR3 extends over 13 amino acids. V was clipped by 7 bases and J by 7 bases, with 14 bases between them. DNA for the CDR3: TGTGCCAGCATGGTGGGGGGGAGGCAGCCCCAGCATTTT. Translating it yields CASMVGGRQPQHF.

The chain recombines TRBV29-1 with TRBJ2-1; 9 nucleotides agree with TRBD1. V gave up 5 bases and J gave up 9 bases; unmatched junction bases: 11. Germline CDR1 and CDR2: SQVTM and ANQGSEA. The CDR3 has 14 amino acids. This CDR3 reads CSVIWDRDVGEQFF. The DNA of the CDR3 is TGCAGCGTTATATGGGACAGGGATGTGGGTGAGCAGTTCTTC.

V usage is TRBV7-9 and J usage is TRBJ2-1; maybe TRBD1 (6 bases). Trimming stripped 5 bases from V and 2 bases from J, with 13 bases between. Germline V gene lookup returns CDR1 SEHNR and CDR2 FQNEAQ (reference sequence). This CDR3 is 15 amino acids long. The CDR3 loop is CASSPQGLAYNEQFF. In DNA form, the CDR3 reads TGTGCCAGCAGCCCACAGGGTCTTGCCTACAATGAGCAGTTCTTC. The complete variable domain, with remaining parts taken from reference TRBV7-9 and TRBJ2-1, reads DTGVSQNPRHKITKRGQNVTFRCDPISEHNRLYWYRQTLGQGPEFLTYFQNEAQLEKSRLLSDRFSAERPKGSFSTLEIQRTEQGDSAMYLCASSPQGLAYNEQFFGPGTRLTVL.

This clone was seen a few times. J is TRBJ1-1 and V is TRBV28; D gene unclear. Germline V gene sequence: CDR1 MDHEN, CDR2 SYDVKM. The CDR3 covers 12 residues. V lost 7 bases to trimming and J lost 5 bases, with 11 bases between them. For the CDR3, the DNA is TGTGCCAGCACCCTAGGTAGGACTGAAGCTTTCTTT. Its translation: CASTLGRTEAFF.

J is TRBJ1-3 and V is TRBV5-4, with no clear D. This CDR3 contains 13 residues. Germline CDR1 is SGHNT and CDR2 is YYREEE (reference sequence). V lost 5 bases, J lost 5 bases, and 11 bases lay in between. Here the CDR3 reads CASSPGGRNTIYF. CDR3 coding DNA: TGTGCCAGCAGTCCCGGTGGGCGAAACACCATATATTTT.

This clone was counted once. V is TRBV7-9 and J is TRBJ1-2; possibly TRBD1 for D (6 bases). Per germline, CDR1 SEHNR and CDR2 FQNEAQ (reference sequence). This CDR3 has 14 amino acids. Trimming left V 7 bases short and J 5 bases short, with 17 bases between. The CDR3 here is CASTGGQFSYGYTF. The CDR3 region has the DNA TGTGCCAGCACCGGTGGACAGTTTAGTTATGGCTACACCTTC.

The V gene is TRBV5-5, the J gene TRBJ2-3; TRBD1 matches at 7 bases. V was clipped by 5 bases and J by 2 bases; unmatched bases: 20. The CDR3 contains 19 residues. Germline V gene lookup returns CDR1 SGHKS and CDR2 YYEKEE (reference sequence). CDR3 protein: CASRLRLTGSGFDTDTQYF. The CDR3 coding sequence is TGTGCCAGCAGGTTGCGGTTGACAGGGAGCGGTTTCGACACAGATACGCAGTATTTT.

The chain employs TRBV7-2 and TRBJ2-2; possible D gene TRBD1, 5 bases. CDR3 size: 15 residues. V lost 5 bases and J 0 bases, leaving 10 bases between the germline ends. Germline values: CDR1 SGHTA, CDR2 FQGNSA. The CDR3 sequence: CASSPRDSNTGELFF. The CDR3, as DNA: TGTGCCAGCAGCCCCAGGGATTCGAACACCGGGGAGCTGTTTTTT.

This clone has more than one count but fewer than ten. The chain links TRBV6-5 to TRBJ1-6; a possible D gene is TRBD1 (6 bases). The germline V gene has CDR1 MNHEY and CDR2 SVGAGI. The CDR3 extends over 15 amino acids. Trimming removed 6 bases at V and 0 bases at J, with 9 bases between. CDR3 in amino acids: CASRTGNSYNSPLHF. CDR3 DNA sequence: TGTGCCAGCAGAACAGGGAACTCCTATAATTCACCCCTCCACTTT.

The chain couples TRBV10-1 to TRBJ2-5; 9 bases map to TRBD2. The V gene's germline CDR1 is WNHNN and CDR2 SYGVQD (reference sequence). After removal of 6 bases from V and 5 bases from J, the junction contained 10 bases not matched to a gene. The CDR3 length is 15 residues. This chain's CDR3 is CASSSGTSPFETQYF. The DNA of the CDR3 is TGCGCCAGCAGCTCCGGGACTAGCCCCTTTGAGACCCAGTACTTC.

The chain is built from TRBV6-5 and TRBJ1-5; no clear D gene. The germline V gene encodes CDR1 MNHEY and CDR2 SVGAGI. There are 15 residues in the CDR3. V was pared by 2 bases and J by 0 bases, with 8 bases between. The CDR3 DNA follows: TGTGCCAGCAGTTACGGCAGAAATAGCAATCAGCCCCAGCATTTT. Its translation is CASSYGRNSNQPQHF.

In its sample, this clone was seen a few times. V is TRBV5-4 and J is TRBJ2-1; 7 nucleotides align to TRBD2. The germline V gene encodes CDR1 SGHNT and CDR2 YYREEE (reference sequence). This CDR3 has 16 residues. The V and J ends lost 4 bases and 5 bases, in that order; junction bases with no gene match: 12. The CDR3 DNA reads TGTGCCAGCAGCACCATGGGGGGGGGAACGAACAATGAGCAGTTCTTC. It is translated as CASSTMGGGTNNEQFF.

This sequence joins TRBV4-1 and TRBJ2-5; 8 nucleotides agree with TRBD1. Germline V gene data show CDR1 as MGHRA and CDR2 as YSYEKL. J was trimmed by 5 bases and V by 2 bases; bases with no gene match: 7. This CDR3 contains 15 residues. CDR3 DNA: TGCGCCAGCAGCCAAACCCGGACAGGGCCGGAGACCCAGTACTTC. Translating it yields CASSQTRTGPETQYF.

V gene TRBV7-9 combines with J gene TRBJ1-3, with 7 nucleotides matching TRBD1. Germline CDR1 SEHNR, CDR2 FQNEAQ (reference sequence). This CDR3 comprises 13 residues. The CDR3 DNA is TGTATTGCAGGGGGTGGCTCTGGAAACACCATATATTTT. Encoded protein: CIAGGGSGNTIYF. Based on the CDR3 plus reference TRBV7-9 and TRBJ1-3, the full variable domain is DTGVSQNPRHKITKRGQNVTFRCDPISEHNRLYWYRQTLGQGPEFLTYFQNEAQLEKSRLLSDRFSAERPKGSFSTLEIQRTEQGDSAMYLCIAGGGSGNTIYFGEGSWLTVV.

This clone was seen a handful of times. This sequence joins TRBV29-1 and TRBJ2-1; the match to TRBD2 covers 8 bases. In germline, CDR1 is SQVTM, CDR2 ANQGSEA. J was trimmed by 4 bases and V by 4 bases; bases with no gene match: 6. This CDR3 contains 14 residues. Here the CDR3 reads CSVAQAGGYNEQFF. CDR3 coding DNA: TGCAGCGTTGCCCAGGCGGGGGGATACAATGAGCAGTTCTTC.

V is TRBV5-4 and J is TRBJ2-2; D possibly corresponds to TRBD1 (7 bases). The V end was cut by 4 bases, the J end by 8 bases, with 15 bases between. The CDR3 totals 14 residues. Germline assignment: CDR1 SGHNT and CDR2 YYREEE (reference sequence). The CDR3 is CASSPRGEMGELFF. The CDR3 DNA is TGTGCCAGCAGCCCCAGGGGGGAGATGGGGGAGCTGTTTTTT.

The sample holds a few counts of this clone. The J gene is TRBJ2-1, the V gene TRBV11-3; tentative D call: TRBD1 (6 bases). Germline assignment: CDR1 SGHNT and CDR2 YENEEA. This CDR3 comprises 15 residues. Trimming shortened V by 5 bases and J by 3 bases, and 14 bases separated the two germline ends. This CDR3 is CASSKQGRGYNEQFF. The DNA of the CDR3 is TGTGCCAGCAGCAAACAGGGAAGGGGCTACAATGAGCAGTTCTTC.